This TCR beta chain was sequenced during a study of T-cell reconstitution after alpha-beta-depleted transplantation in children. As it was prepared, the TCRbeta library received unique molecular identifiers. TCRdb itself ran the PCR reads through MiXCR, one entry per CDR3 protein. The sample records around 180,000 distinct CDR3 sequences, more than 9.5% being singletons. This clonotype was picked up many times. Its target is unknown. Findings and caveats of the study: Several hundred expanded graft clones reportedly were the source of alpha-beta T cells about two months after transplant.

The germline gives CDR1 MDHEN, CDR2 SYDVKM. CDR3 length equals 16 residues. Germline trimming cut 3 bases from V and 3 bases from J; bases unmatched to any gene: 7. The receptor's source is a boy aged 2 to 10 with acute myeloid leukemia, due to receive a stem cell transplant. The J gene is TRBJ2-3, the V gene TRBV28, with 9 bases identical to TRBD2. The material sequenced was PBMCs, taken before TCRalphabeta/CD19-depleted stem cell transplant. CDR3 bases: TGTGCCAGCAGTTTTTTTGGCGGGAGGGCAACAGATACGCAGTATTTT. It codes for CASSFFGGRATDTQYF.